This T cell receptor (beta chain) was identified in a study of blood T cell repertoires in COVID-19. The overall study: PBMCs, B-cell-depleted T cells, or T cells were the source of the cDNA or gDNA that made up the material.

The CDR3 loop spans 15 amino acids. CDR1 is MDHEN, CDR2 SYDVKM, per germline. V lost 8 bases and J 0 bases, leaving 17 bases between the germline ends. Original data processing: Using reference gene primer amplification, nucleated cell counts were estimated. The data were produced by immunoSEQ multiplex PCR, yet TCRdb's version contains in-frame clones alone and is incomplete. That table supplies the V and J calls and clone size; D and trimming were determined from the DNA. The sample records around 300,000 clones, around four fifths being singletons. This rearrangement joins TRBV28 to TRBJ2-7, with a weak D call TRBD1 (6 bases). The sample was peripheral blood. The source is a woman aged 45-60 years who had recovered from COVID-19. CDR3 DNA sequence: TGTGCCAGCCATCACGACAGGTTGAGCTCCTACGAGCAGTACTTC. It specifies CASHHDRLSSYEQYF.